This record concerns one T cell receptor beta chain sequence. This clone's antigen is unknown. The record has no base qualities; no much larger clone is one base away. Trimming costs V 3 bases and J 0 bases, and their ends lie 10 bases apart. Taken from the germline V gene, the CDR1 and CDR2 loops are SGDLS and YYNGEE. The CDR3 measures 14 amino acids from cysteine to phenylalanine. Solely the CDR3 DNA is kept, with 42 bases framed from the first base. RNA was extracted using the RNeasy kit, and 0.5 to 1 microgram was reverse transcribed with random hexamers. TCR beta CDR3 regions were amplified with the immunoSEQ multiplex PCR assay covering 54 Vbeta and 13 Jbeta segments. To correct PCR amplification bias, a synthetic template baseline was used for both primer optimization and computational correction. In the paper's pipeline: Reads were assigned to V, D and J genes according to IMGT and analyzed in immunoSEQ Analyzer, with only productive sequences retained. Clonality was computed as one minus Shannon entropy normalized by log2 of the number of productive unique sequences. For each patient and control, public and private clones were evaluated within the 100 most prevalent clones. Susac-specific clones were defined as absent from healthy and MS cohorts, around 1,000 published viral clones and other ImmuneACCESS disease sequences. TCRdb trimmed public reads at Q25 via fastp, called clones via MiXCR and kept in-frame beta chains. Records with the same CDR3 protein are collapsed into one entry carrying the most frequent genes and DNA. The V and J calls were determined by TCRdb, not by the authors. The sample yields about 280,000 distinct CDR3 sequences; 70% to 90% were counted once. The ten largest make up 0.11% of the sample.

The source of the sample is a study of CD8 T cells in Susac syndrome (dated 2019 in TCRdb). General notes on the study: The study used repertoire sequencing to test whether antigen drove CD8+ T cell activation and differentiation in Susac syndrome. The study compared CD8+ T cell repertoire clonality among eleven to twelve healthy donors, around 14 Susac syndrome patients and 15 multiple sclerosis patients. The paper as a whole reports these results and caveats: The number of individuals in the TCR sequencing and HLA analysis was acknowledged as relatively small.

Peripheral blood CD8+ and CD4+ T cells from healthy donors, Susac syndrome patients and multiple sclerosis patients were profiled by high-throughput TCR beta sequencing. Multiple sclerosis controls were treatment-naive patients with stable or active relapsing-remitting disease fulfilling revised McDonald criteria. Bulk CD8+ and CD4+ T cells were purified magnetically by negative isolation, whereas CD8+ TEMRA cells were enriched by FACS. Blood was drawn into EDTA tubes, processed within 24 hours, and PBMCs were isolated by density gradient centrifugation. PBMCs destined for TCR sequencing were cryopreserved in liquid nitrogen and later thawed in a 37 °C water bath. The sorted or isolated CD4+, CD8+ and CD8+ TEMRA cells had a purity of 90% or higher.

The sequenced sample consisted of CD8+ T cells from PBMCs. This clonotype was obtained from a human donor with multiple sclerosis. The chain employs TRBV9 and TRBJ2-7; the D gene is not confidently resolved. The CDR3 region: CASSGAVYSYEQYF. The nucleotides are TGTGCCAGCAGCGGTGCCGTTTACTCCTACGAGCAGTACTTC.